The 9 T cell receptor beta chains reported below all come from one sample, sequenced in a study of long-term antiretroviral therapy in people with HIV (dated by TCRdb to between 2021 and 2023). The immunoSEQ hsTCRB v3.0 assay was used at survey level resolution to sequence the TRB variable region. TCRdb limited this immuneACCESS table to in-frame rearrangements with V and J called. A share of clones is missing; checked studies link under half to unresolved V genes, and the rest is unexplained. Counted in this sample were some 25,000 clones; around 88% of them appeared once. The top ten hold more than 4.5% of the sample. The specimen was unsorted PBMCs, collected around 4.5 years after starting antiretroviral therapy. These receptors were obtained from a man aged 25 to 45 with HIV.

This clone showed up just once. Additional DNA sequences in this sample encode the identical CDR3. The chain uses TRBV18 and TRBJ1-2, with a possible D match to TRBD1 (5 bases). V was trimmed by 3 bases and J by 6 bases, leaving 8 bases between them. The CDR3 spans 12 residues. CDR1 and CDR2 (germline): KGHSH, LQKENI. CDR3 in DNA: TGTGCCAGCTCACCGACGGGGGATGGCTACACCTTC. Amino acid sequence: CASSPTGDGYTF.

The CDR3 loop is CASRSTGVNTEAFF. The CDR3 region has the DNA TGTGCCAGCAGGTCTACAGGGGTGAACACTGAAGCTTTCTTT. The chain combines TRBV5-4 with TRBJ1-1, with 7 bases identical to TRBD1. CDR1 is SGHNT, CDR2 YYREEE, per germline (reference sequence). CDR3 size: 14 residues. The V gene end was trimmed by 5 bases and the J gene end by 0 bases; junction bases not matched to a gene: 4.

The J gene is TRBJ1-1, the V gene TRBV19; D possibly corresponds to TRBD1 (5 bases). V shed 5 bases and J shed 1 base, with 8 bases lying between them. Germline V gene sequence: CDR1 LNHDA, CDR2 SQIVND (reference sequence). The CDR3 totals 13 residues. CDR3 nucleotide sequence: TGTGCCAGTAGTCGGGACCCGAACACTGAAGCTTTCTTT. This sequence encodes CASSRDPNTEAFF. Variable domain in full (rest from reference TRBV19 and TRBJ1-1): DGGITQSPKYLFRKEGQNVTLSCEQNLNHDAMYWYRQDPGQGLRLIYYSQIVNDFQKGDIAEGYSVSREKKESFPLTVTSAQKNPTAFYLCASSRDPNTEAFFGQGTRLTVV.

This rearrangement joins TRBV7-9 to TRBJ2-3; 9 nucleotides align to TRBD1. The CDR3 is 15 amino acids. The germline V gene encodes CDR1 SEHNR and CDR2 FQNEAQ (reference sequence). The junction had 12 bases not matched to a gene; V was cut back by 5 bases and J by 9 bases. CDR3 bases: TGTGCCAGCAGCCCATGGGACAGGGAAGGAAACACGCAGTATTTT. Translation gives CASSPWDREGNTQYF.

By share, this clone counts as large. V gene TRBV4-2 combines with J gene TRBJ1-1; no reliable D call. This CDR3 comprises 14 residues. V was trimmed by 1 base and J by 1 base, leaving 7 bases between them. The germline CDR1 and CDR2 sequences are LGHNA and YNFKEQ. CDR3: CASSQAVTNTEAFF. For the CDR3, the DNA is TGTGCCAGCAGCCAAGCGGTCACGAACACTGAAGCTTTCTTT.

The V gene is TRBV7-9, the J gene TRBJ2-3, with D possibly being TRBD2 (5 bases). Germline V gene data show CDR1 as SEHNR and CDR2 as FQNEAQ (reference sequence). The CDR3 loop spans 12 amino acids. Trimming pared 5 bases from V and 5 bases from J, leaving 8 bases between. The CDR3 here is CASSPRGDTQYF. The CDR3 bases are TGTGCCAGCAGCCCCCGGGGAGATACGCAGTATTTT. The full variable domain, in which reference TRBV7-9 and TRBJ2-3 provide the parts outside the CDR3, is DTGVSQNPRHKITKRGQNVTFRCDPISEHNRLYWYRQTLGQGPEFLTYFQNEAQLEKSRLLSDRFSAERPKGSFSTLEIQRTEQGDSAMYLCASSPRGDTQYFGPGTRLTVL.

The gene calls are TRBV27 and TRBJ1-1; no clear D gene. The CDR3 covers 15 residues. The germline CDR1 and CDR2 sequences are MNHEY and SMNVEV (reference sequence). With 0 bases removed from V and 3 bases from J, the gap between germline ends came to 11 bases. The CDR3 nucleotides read TGTGCCAGCAGTTTATCTCCGGTTCCGGACACTGAAGCTTTCTTT. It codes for CASSLSPVPDTEAFF.

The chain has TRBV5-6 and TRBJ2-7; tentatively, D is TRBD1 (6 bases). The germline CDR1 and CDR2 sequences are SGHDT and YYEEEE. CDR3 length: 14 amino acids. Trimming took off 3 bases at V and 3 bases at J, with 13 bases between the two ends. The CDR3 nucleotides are TGTGCCAGCAGCTGGGACATCGAGCGCTACGAGCAGTACTTC. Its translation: CASSWDIERYEQYF. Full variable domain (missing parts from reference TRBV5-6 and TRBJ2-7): DAGVTQSPTHLIKTRGQQVTLRCSPKSGHDTVSWYQQALGQGPQFIFQYYEEEERQRGNFPDRFSGHQFPNYSSELNVNALLLGDSALYLCASSWDIERYEQYFGPGTRLTVT.

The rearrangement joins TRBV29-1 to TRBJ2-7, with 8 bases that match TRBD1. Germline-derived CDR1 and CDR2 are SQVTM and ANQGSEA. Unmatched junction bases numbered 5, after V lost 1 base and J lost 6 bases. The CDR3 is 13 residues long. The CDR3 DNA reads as TGCAGCGTTGAAGGCGGACAGGGTACCGAGCAGTACTTC. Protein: CSVEGGQGTEQYF.